Given below is one T cell receptor beta chain in context. These data come from a study of blood T cell repertoires in COVID-19. The overall study: Specimens from acute and convalescent COVID-19 originated in the United States, Italy and Spain. The cDNA or gDNA used as material had been derived from T cells, B-cell-depleted T cells, or PBMCs.

V lost 6 bases and J lost 7, with 15 bases in between. The CDR3 totals 13 residues. From germline, CDR1 is MNHEY and CDR2 SMNVEV (reference sequence). Study processing details: Amplifying reference gene primers gave estimates of nucleated cell counts. The protocol was immunoSEQ multiplex PCR, while the TCRdb copy is restricted to in-frame clones and leaves out a portion. D and trimming were read from the DNA, whereas the V and J calls and clone size are those reported in that table. The sample lists approximately 61,000 clones, roughly 80% occurring once. The source material was peripheral blood. This sequence joins TRBV27 and TRBJ2-5, with D tentatively TRBD2 (5 bases). The TCR sequence derives from a woman aged 70-85 years with acute or convalescent COVID-19. CDR3 region: CASSLSGTSTQYF. CDR3 in DNA: TGTGCCAGCAGCCTAAGCGGTACCTCGACCCAGTACTTC.